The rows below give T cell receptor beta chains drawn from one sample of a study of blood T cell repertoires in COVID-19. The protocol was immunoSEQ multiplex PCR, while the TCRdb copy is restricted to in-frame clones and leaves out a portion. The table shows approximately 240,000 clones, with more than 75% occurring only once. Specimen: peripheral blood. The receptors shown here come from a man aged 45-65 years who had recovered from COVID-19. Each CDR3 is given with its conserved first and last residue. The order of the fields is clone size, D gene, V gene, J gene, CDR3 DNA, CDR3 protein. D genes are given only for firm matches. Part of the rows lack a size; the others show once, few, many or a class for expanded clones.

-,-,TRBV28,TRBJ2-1,TGTGCCAGCGGGGTACCCTATAGCGGCAGTCAGTTCTTC,CASGVPYSGSQFF
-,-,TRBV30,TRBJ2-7,TGTGCCTGGAGTGGGGGTAATACAGGGAGCAGGTACGAGCAGTACTTC,CAWSGGNTGSRYEQYF
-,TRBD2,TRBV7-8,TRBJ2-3,TGTGCCAGCAGCTGGACTAGCGGTAGCACAGATACGCAGTATTTT,CASSWTSGSTDTQYF
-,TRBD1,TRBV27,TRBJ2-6,TGTGCCAGCAGTTTTCAGGGACAGGGGCAAGGAGGTGGGGCCAACGTCCTGACTTTC,CASSFQGQGQGGGANVLTF
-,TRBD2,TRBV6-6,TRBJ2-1,TGTGCCAGCAGCTTCGGGACTAGCGACTACAATGAGCAGTTCTTC,CASSFGTSDYNEQFF
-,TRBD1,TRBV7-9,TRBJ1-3,TGTGCCAGCAGCTTAGCCCTAGGGGGCGACTCTGGAAACACCATATATTTT,CASSLALGGDSGNTIYF
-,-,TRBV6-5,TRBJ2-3,TGTGCCAGCAAAACTAGCTCAAATGGAGATACGCAGTATTTT,CASKTSSNGDTQYF
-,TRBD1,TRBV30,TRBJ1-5,TGTGCCTGGAGTGTCGGGACAGGCCTTAATCAGCCCCAGCATTTT,CAWSVGTGLNQPQHF
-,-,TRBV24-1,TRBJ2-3,TGTGCCACCAGTGGGACACGCGCAGATACGCAGTATTTT,CATSGTRADTQYF
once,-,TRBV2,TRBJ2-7,TGTGCCAGCACCCCACTCCTCTACGAGCAGTACTTC,CASTPLLYEQYF
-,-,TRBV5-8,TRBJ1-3,TGTGCCAGCAGCTTGGCCAAGAGGGAGAGCAGACCCTCTGGAAACACCATATATTTT,CASSLAKRESRPSGNTIYF
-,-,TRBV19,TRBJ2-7,TGTGCCAGTAGTCCCAACAGCATGGACTACGAGCAGTACTTC,CASSPNSMDYEQYF
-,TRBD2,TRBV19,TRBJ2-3,TGTGCCAGTCGTGGGAGGGCCCCAGATACGCAGTATTTT,CASRGRAPDTQYF
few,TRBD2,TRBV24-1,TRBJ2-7,TGTGCCACCAGTGATTCGGGGACTAGCAGCGGCTACGAGCAGTACTTC,CATSDSGTSSGYEQYF
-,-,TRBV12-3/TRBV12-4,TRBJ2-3,TGTGCCAGCAGCAGGGTTTCAGATACGCAGTATTTT,CASSRVSDTQYF
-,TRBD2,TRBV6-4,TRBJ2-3,TGTGCCAGCAGTCTACTAGCGGGAGGTCCAGATACGCAGTATTTT,CASSLLAGGPDTQYF
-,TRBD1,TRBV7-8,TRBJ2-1,TGTGCCAGCAGCTTAGACAGGGGCGATGAGCAGTTCTTC,CASSLDRGDEQFF
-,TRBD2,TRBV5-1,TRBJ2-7,TGCGCCAGCAGCTACGGGGGGAACTACGAGCAGTACTTC,CASSYGGNYEQYF
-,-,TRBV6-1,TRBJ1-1,TGTGCCAGCAGTGAAGTTATAGACACTGAAGCTTTCTTT,CASSEVIDTEAFF
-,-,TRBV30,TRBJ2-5,TGTGCCTGGGGTAGACGACGCGGCGGAAGCTTTCAAGAGACCCAGTACTTC,CAWGRRRGGSFQETQYF
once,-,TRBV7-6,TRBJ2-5,TGTGCCAGCAGCGGGGAGGGGAGGGGGTATGAGACCCAGTACTTC,CASSGEGRGYETQYF
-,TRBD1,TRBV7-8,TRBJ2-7,TGTGCCAGCAGCCTCCCGGGACAGGGGGCGGGTGAGCAGTACTTC,CASSLPGQGAGEQYF
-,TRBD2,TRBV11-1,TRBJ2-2,TGTGCCAGCAGTTGGGGACTAGCGAACACCGGGGAGCTGTTTTTT,CASSWGLANTGELFF
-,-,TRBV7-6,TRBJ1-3,TGTGCCAGCAGCCCGTATAGGACAGTCTCTGGAAACACCATATATTTT,CASSPYRTVSGNTIYF
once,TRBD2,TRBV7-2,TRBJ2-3,TGTGCCAGCAGCCCTACCGGTGGAGGGAGGGTTTATCCCACAGATACGCAGTATTTT,CASSPTGGGRVYPTDTQYF
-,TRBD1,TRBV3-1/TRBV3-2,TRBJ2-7,TGTGCCAGCAGCCAAGACGGGACAGGTTACGAGCAGTACTTC,CASSQDGTGYEQYF
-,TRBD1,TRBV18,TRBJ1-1,TGTGCCAGCTCACCAACCCAACAGGGGGTCCGGACTGAAGCTTTCTTT,CASSPTQQGVRTEAFF
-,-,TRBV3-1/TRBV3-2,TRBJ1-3,TGTGCCAGCAGCCAAGTGGGCGCTGGAAACACCATATATTTT,CASSQVGAGNTIYF
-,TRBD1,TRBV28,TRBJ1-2,TGTGCCAGCGAGACAGGGGATAACTATGGCTACACCTTC,CASETGDNYGYTF
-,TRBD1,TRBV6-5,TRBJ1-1,TGTGCCAGCAGTTACGTAGGGGGCAGGAACACTGAAGCTTTCTTT,CASSYVGGRNTEAFF
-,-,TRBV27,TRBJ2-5,TGTGCCAGCAGATCGAGGCCCATCCTAGGACAAGAGACCCAGTACTTC,CASRSRPILGQETQYF
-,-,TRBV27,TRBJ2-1,TGTGCCAGCAGTTTAGGGAGTAATGAGCAGTTCTTC,CASSLGSNEQFF
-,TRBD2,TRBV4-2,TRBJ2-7,TGTGCCAGCAGCCCACTTTCTAGCGGGGGTAAAGTACGAGTGCAGTACTTC,CASSPLSSGGKVRVQYF
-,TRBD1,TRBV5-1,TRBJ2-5,TGCGCCAGCCACAGGGGCCAAGAGACCCAGTACTTC,CASHRGQETQYF
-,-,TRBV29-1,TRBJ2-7,TGCAGCGTTAACTGGGGGGAGATACAGTACTTC,CSVNWGEIQYF
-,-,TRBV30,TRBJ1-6,TGTGCCTGGAGTCGAGCGTCTACCTATAATTCACCCCTCCACTTT,CAWSRASTYNSPLHF
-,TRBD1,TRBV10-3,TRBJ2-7,TGTGCCATCAGTCCTTCCGGGACAGGCGCCTACGAGCAGTACTTC,CAISPSGTGAYEQYF
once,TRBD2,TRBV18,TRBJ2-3,TGTGCCAGCTCACCCCTACCCTGGACTAGCGGGAGGGGCACAGATACGCAGTATTTT,CASSPLPWTSGRGTDTQYF
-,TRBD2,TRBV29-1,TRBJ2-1,TGCAGCGGTGGACTAGCGGCCGCCTACAATGAGCAGTTCTTC,CSGGLAAAYNEQFF
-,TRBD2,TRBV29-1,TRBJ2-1,TGCAGCGGGCTAGCGGGAGCTTACAATGAGCAGTTCTTC,CSGLAGAYNEQFF
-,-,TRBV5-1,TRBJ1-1,TGCGCCAGCAGCGACAGGCCCCTAAGTAATCAGAACACTGAAGCTTTCTTT,CASSDRPLSNQNTEAFF
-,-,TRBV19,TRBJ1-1,TGTGCCAGTAGTCCGTTTTCAGGGAACACTGAAGCTTTCTTT,CASSPFSGNTEAFF
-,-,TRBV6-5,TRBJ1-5,TGTGCCAGCAGCGCAGGGGAATTTCAGCCCCAGCATTTT,CASSAGEFQPQHF
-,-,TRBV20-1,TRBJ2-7,TGCAGTGCTACGTCCTTATACGAGCAGTACTTC,CSATSLYEQYF
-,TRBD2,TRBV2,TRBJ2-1,TGTGCCAGCAGCACCAGAGCGGGAGCTAACAATGAGCAGTTCTTC,CASSTRAGANNEQFF
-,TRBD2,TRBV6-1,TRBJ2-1,TGTGCCAGCAGTGTGACTAGCGGGGACAAGCGGACCTACAATGAGCAGTTCTTC,CASSVTSGDKRTYNEQFF
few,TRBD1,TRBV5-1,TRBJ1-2,TGCGCCAGCAGCTTACAGGGGCGAGTTGACTATGGCTACACCTTC,CASSLQGRVDYGYTF
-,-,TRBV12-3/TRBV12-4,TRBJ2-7,TGTGCCAGCAGTTTACCAGACTCCTACGAGCAGTACTTC,CASSLPDSYEQYF